This T cell receptor (beta chain) was recovered during a study of cytomegalovirus exposure and HLA in healthy donors. Notes on the study in general: The dataset shows that most TCR sequences were rare, while some public TCRs occurred in many donors. The study recorded 150 to 200 TCR beta chains that were cytomegalovirus-associated. Reportedly, diagnosis of cytomegalovirus status by the classifier showed high specificity and sensitivity. The tendency of first-cohort TCR clusters to co-occur in the roughly 130 validation repertoires emerged from a later analysis.

As concerns this clone: The antigen is undetermined.

Sequenced by immunoSEQ multiplex PCR; TCRdb stores in-frame clones only, minus some. The profile covers approximately 170,000 clones, with approximately 80% appearing a single time and approximately 2% taken by the ten largest. Trimming cost V 8 bases and J 5 bases, with 9 bases left between them. CDR3 length equals 11 residues. The germline CDR1 and CDR2 sequences are SNHLY and FYNNEI. The chain combines TRBV2 with TRBJ2-5; D possibly corresponds to TRBD2 (6 bases). The sequenced material came from PBMCs. This TCR was sampled from a man aged 25 to 45 in good health and CMV-seropositive. CDR3 protein: CASGGWETQYF. For the CDR3, the DNA is TGTGCCAGCGGGGGGTGGGAGACCCAGTACTTC.